The 17 T cell receptor beta chains below come from one sample, sequenced in a study of cytomegalovirus exposure and HLA in healthy donors. The PCR ran on 60 Vbeta and 13 Jbeta primers. Assay used: immunoSEQ multiplex PCR; TCRdb lists only in-frame clones, some missing. This table has some 190,000 clones, around 84% appearing once. Sequencing used PBMCs. The receptors stem from a boy between 2 and 10 years old in good health and CMV-seronegative.

The chain is built from TRBV30 and TRBJ1-3; D is unclear. This CDR3 is 16 amino acids long. Germline V gene sequence: CDR1 GTSNPN, CDR2 SVGIG (reference sequence). V lost 1 base and J 0 bases, leaving 13 bases between the germline ends. The CDR3 coding sequence is TGTGCCTGGAGTGGGGAGACACTCTCCTCTGGAAACACCATATATTTT. This gives the protein CAWSGETLSSGNTIYF.

This chain uses TRBV6-1 with TRBJ2-3; 12 bases align to TRBD2. CDR1 and CDR2 (germline): MNHNS, SASEGT. V was pared by 9 bases and J by 6 bases, with 7 bases of the junction left unmatched. This CDR3 comprises 14 residues. The CDR3 is CASLAGGSLDTQYF. The CDR3 DNA follows: TGTGCCAGTCTAGCGGGGGGGTCACTGGATACGCAGTATTTT.

V and J are TRBV27 and TRBJ1-5, with 8 bases that match TRBD1. The CDR3 totals 16 residues. Per germline, CDR1 MNHEY and CDR2 SMNVEV (reference sequence). V shed 5 bases and J 3 bases; nucleotides not matched to a gene: 9. CDR3 in DNA: TGTGCCAGCAGTGCCCAGACAGGGGCTTTCAATCAGCCCCAGCATTTT. Protein product: CASSAQTGAFNQPQHF.

This chain joins TRBV5-6 and TRBJ2-7; 8 nucleotides align to TRBD1. The V gene's germline CDR1 is SGHDT and CDR2 YYEEEE. V dropped 4 bases and J dropped 1; count of bases not matched to a gene: 10. This CDR3 region has 16 residues. CDR3 nucleotides: TGTGCCAGCAGCCCCCAGGACAGGGTGGGGTCCTACGAGCAGTACGTC. Encoded protein: CASSPQDRVGSYEQYV.

This clone was detected a few times. The chain couples TRBV5-4 to TRBJ2-5; TRBD1 matches at 7 bases. The CDR3 length is 15 residues. Trimming removed 1 base from V and 4 bases from J; junction bases left unmatched: 7. The germline V gene has CDR1 SGHNT and CDR2 YYREEE (reference sequence). In DNA form, the CDR3 reads TGTGCCAGCAGCTTGAAGACAGGGACGGGAGAGACCCAGTACTTC. Its translation: CASSLKTGTGETQYF.

This sequence joins TRBV25-1 and TRBJ2-1; 8 nucleotides line up with TRBD2. Per the germline V gene, CDR1 is MGHDK and CDR2 is SYGVNS. The trim removed 2 bases at V and 3 bases at J, leaving 3 bases unmatched. The CDR3 consists of 15 residues. CDR3 residues: CASSEREGGYNEQFF. CDR3 in DNA: TGTGCCAGCAGTGAACGGGAGGGGGGCTACAATGAGCAGTTCTTC.

As concerns this clone: The sample has other DNA sequences that encode this CDR3 too. This chain uses TRBV11-2 with TRBJ2-3, with a tentative D call TRBD1 (6 bases). The germline V and J ends were trimmed by 5 bases and 6 bases, with 9 bases remaining between them. The CDR3 spans 12 residues. The germline V gene encodes CDR1 SGHAT and CDR2 FQNNGV. The CDR3 here is CASSLTGDTQYF. The CDR3 DNA is TGTGCCAGCAGCCTTACAGGGGATACGCAGTATTTT.

V and J are TRBV27 and TRBJ1-2; 11 bases fit TRBD1. With 5 bases clipped from V and 6 bases from J, the junction kept 14 bases outside the gene matches. The germline CDR1 and CDR2 sequences are MNHEY and SMNVEV (reference sequence). The CDR3 length is 17 residues. CDR3 sequence reads: CASSPLPSGQGVHGYTF. The CDR3 bases are TGTGCCAGCAGTCCCCTCCCCTCGGGACAGGGGGTTCATGGCTACACCTTC.

The chain carries TRBV19 and TRBJ1-3; 7 bases are a match to TRBD1. The CDR3 is 16 residues long. V shed 5 bases and J 3 bases; nucleotides not matched to a gene: 10. Per germline, CDR1 LNHDA and CDR2 SQIVND (reference sequence). The CDR3 here is CASSPGQPKVGNTIYF. The CDR3 DNA reads as TGTGCCAGTAGTCCGGGACAGCCCAAGGTTGGAAACACCATATATTTT. The full variable domain, in which reference TRBV19 and TRBJ1-3 provide the parts outside the CDR3, is DGGITQSPKYLFRKEGQNVTLSCEQNLNHDAMYWYRQDPGQGLRLIYYSQIVNDFQKGDIAEGYSVSREKKESFPLTVTSAQKNPTAFYLCASSPGQPKVGNTIYFGEGSWLTVV.

This clone has more than one count but fewer than ten. J is TRBJ2-2 and V is TRBV19, with 7 positions matching TRBD2. Germline CDR1 is LNHDA and CDR2 is SQIVND (reference sequence). V lost 4 bases and J lost 6; bases outside the gene matches: 11. The CDR3 has 16 residues. In DNA, the CDR3 is TGTGCCAGTAGTACCCTAGCCCTAGCGGTTGCCGGGGAGCTGTTTTTT. This translates into CASSTLALAVAGELFF.

The chain recombines TRBV28 with TRBJ2-5; no clear D. Germline loops: CDR1 MDHEN, CDR2 SYDVKM. The CDR3 runs to 15 residues. V lost 5 bases and J lost 2, with 15 bases in between. The CDR3 protein is CASSTYGRPQETQYF. The CDR3 nucleotides read TGTGCCAGCAGTACCTATGGCAGGCCTCAAGAGACCCAGTACTTC.

The chain joins TRBV5-4 to TRBJ1-2, with TRBD1 matching over 8 bases. CDR3 size: 19 residues. CDR1 is SGHNT, CDR2 YYREEE, per germline (reference sequence). V gave up 4 bases and J gave up 8 bases; unmatched junction bases: 25. The CDR3 sequence is CASSATPHVKQGVRGGYTF. CDR3 nucleotide sequence: TGTGCCAGCAGCGCGACGCCCCACGTCAAACAGGGGGTCCGGGGAGGCTACACCTTC.

V usage is TRBV7-6 and J usage is TRBJ2-5; D uncertain. Germline CDR1 SGHVS, CDR2 FNYEAQ. V was trimmed by 1 base and J by 2 bases, leaving 11 bases between them. CDR3 size: 15 residues. For the CDR3, the DNA is TGTGCCAGCAGCTTAGTTGCGGAAATACAAGAGACCCAGTACTTC. Translating it yields CASSLVAEIQETQYF.

The rearrangement uses TRBV19 and TRBJ2-3; D may be TRBD2 (5 bases). Per the germline V gene, CDR1 is LNHDA and CDR2 is SQIVND (reference sequence). The CDR3 has 17 amino acids. Trimming removed 3 bases from V and 1 base from J, with 17 bases in between. This CDR3 reads CASSIRSSGLGTDTQYF. In DNA, the CDR3 is TGTGCCAGTAGTATTCGGAGTTCGGGGTTGGGCACAGATACGCAGTATTTT.

The chain has TRBV2 and TRBJ1-5; the match to TRBD1 covers 7 bases. J lost 4 bases, V lost 5 bases, and 14 bases had no gene match. The CDR3 is 17 residues long. Germline loops: CDR1 SNHLY, CDR2 FYNNEI. The CDR3 DNA follows: TGTGCCAGCAGTTTGGCGGGTCGACAGGGCCTTAATCAGCCCCAGCATTTT. Translated: CASSLAGRQGLNQPQHF. The full variable domain, with the rest looked up from reference TRBV2 and TRBJ1-5, is EPEVTQTPSHQVTQMGQEVILRCVPISNHLYFYWYRQILGQKVEFLVSFYNNEISEKSEIFDDQFSVERPDGSNFTLKIRSTKLEDSAMYFCASSLAGRQGLNQPQHFGDGTRLSIL.

The chain couples TRBV28 to TRBJ2-1, with 11 bases aligning to TRBD2. CDR3 length: 14 residues. The V and J ends lost 7 bases and 6 bases, in that order; junction bases with no gene match: 5. The germline CDR1 and CDR2 sequences are MDHEN and SYDVKM. The CDR3 loop is CASNSGRAGNEQFF. The CDR3, as DNA: TGTGCCAGCAATAGCGGGAGGGCGGGCAATGAGCAGTTCTTC.

The V call is TRBV5-1, the J call TRBJ2-7; 9 bases fit TRBD2. The J segment lost 3 bases and the V segment lost 2 bases, leaving 3 bases of the junction unmatched. The CDR3 has 14 residues. CDR1 and CDR2 from the germline V gene are SGHRS and YFSETQ. For the CDR3, the DNA is TGCGCCAGCAGCTTCGCACTAGCGGGCTACGAGCAGTACTTC. It translates to CASSFALAGYEQYF.